This TCR beta chain was captured in a study of cytomegalovirus exposure and HLA in healthy donors. The study's findings and limits: Reported performance of the classifier showed diagnosis of cytomegalovirus status with high specificity and sensitivity. The authors listed 150 or so TCR beta chains as cytomegalovirus-associated. In vitro confirmation showed a few CMV-associated chains to be CMV antigen specific.

The donors formed part of the approximately 130-subject validation cohort, distinct from the roughly 640-subject first cohort. Looked up from germline, CDR1 is GTSNPN and CDR2 is SVGIG (reference sequence). The CDR3 contains 15 residues. Losses at the gene ends were 2 bases for V and 3 bases for J; bases not matched to a gene: 6. As for this clone: Antigen unknown.

Only in-frame clones appear in the TCRdb table, and some are missing; sequencing was by immunoSEQ multiplex PCR. This table holds about 170,000 clones, roughly nine tenths found once. The sequenced sample was PBMCs. The receptor's source is a woman aged 25 to 45 in good health and CMV-seronegative. V usage is TRBV30 and J usage is TRBJ2-3, with TRBD1 matching over 9 bases. CDR3 loop: CAWSHRDRETDTQYF. CDR3 nucleotide sequence: TGTGCCTGGAGTCACCGGGACAGGGAAACAGATACGCAGTATTTT.